This is a list of T cell receptor beta chains from one sample in a study of monozygotic twins with inflammatory bowel disease. TCRdb re-called the 5' RACE reads; one entry per CDR3 protein, DNA not given. Its clone listing holds more than 300,000 distinct CDR3 sequences. Sequencing input: blood. All receptors derive from a human donor with ulcerative colitis or Crohn's disease, or a healthy co-twin of an affected twin (not recorded which). The CDR3 runs from the conserved cysteine through the conserved F or W. Fields, in order: J gene, V gene, CDR3 protein.

J: TRBJ1-1
V: TRBV7-9
CDR3: CASRGVGYTEAFF

J: TRBJ1-1
V: TRBV20-1
CDR3: CSARADTEAFF

J: TRBJ2-1
V: TRBV14
CDR3: CASSHRLGGEQFF

J: TRBJ2-2
V: TRBV2
CDR3: CASSDWGMNTGELFF

J: TRBJ2-1
V: TRBV5-1
CDR3: CASSRIPGSSYNEQFF

J: TRBJ2-5
V: TRBV5-1
CDR3: CASSPGLRWRETQYF

J: TRBJ1-2
V: TRBV5-1
CDR3: CASSLEDSLLANYGYTF

J: TRBJ2-1
V: TRBV19
CDR3: CASSIDRGWNNEQFF

J: TRBJ1-2
V: TRBV15
CDR3: CATSRDWDRGTDGYTF

J: TRBJ2-1
V: TRBV7-9
CDR3: CASSLEGGDEQFF

J: TRBJ1-1
V: TRBV7-9
CDR3: CASSPAGAELNTEAFF

J: TRBJ2-1
V: TRBV4-1
CDR3: CASSQIWGTAYNEQFF

J: TRBJ2-5
V: TRBV7-2
CDR3: CASVKRGGFQETQYF

J: TRBJ2-7
V: TRBV7-8
CDR3: CASSAGPSYEQYF

J: TRBJ2-1
V: TRBV7-2
CDR3: CASSLAGTSVSGNEQFF

J: TRBJ2-3
V: TRBV7-7
CDR3: CASSLDAAGGPKDTQYF

J: TRBJ2-5
V: TRBV28
CDR3: CASSPPQFLETQYF

J: TRBJ2-2
V: TRBV29-1
CDR3: CSADLLAEGLLPGELFF

J: TRBJ2-7
V: TRBV4-3
CDR3: CASSPQTRGHEQYF

J: TRBJ2-7
V: TRBV5-1
CDR3: CASAGGGSHYEQYF

J: TRBJ2-3
V: TRBV12-3/TRBV12-4
CDR3: CASSPSAGTQYF

J: TRBJ1-5
V: TRBV20-1
CDR3: CSAGRGTPYQPQHF

J: TRBJ2-7
V: TRBV7-9
CDR3: CASSLPRGDSYEQYF

J: TRBJ2-7
V: TRBV12-3/TRBV12-4
CDR3: CASRDLASEQYF

J: TRBJ2-7
V: TRBV29-1
CDR3: CSVIRQETYEQYF

J: TRBJ2-7
V: TRBV30
CDR3: CAWTGWGDEQYF

J: TRBJ1-5
V: TRBV5-1
CDR3: CASSLSGIGNQPQHF

J: TRBJ2-1
V: TRBV28
CDR3: CASFGAYNEQFF